The sequence of this TCR beta chain was determined in a study of CD8+CD57+ T cells in acquired aplastic anemia. Across the study: CD4+ cell libraries from healthy donors averaged approximately 9.9 million reads. Study-wide points: A set of approximately 30 CD8+ CDR3 sequences was shared between patients and controls, and these sequences appeared highly expressed in patients. CD8+ Simpson's diversity showed no significant patient-control difference.

This clonotype appeared many times. No antigen is known for it. The CDR3 spans 14 residues. Deletions cut 6 bases from V and 3 bases from J, with 13 bases between. Looked up from germline, CDR1 is MNHEY and CDR2 is SVGEGT. Profiles of TCR beta VDJ and CDR3 were generated from a genomic DNA template. TCRdb re-derived calls from the reads in MiXCR, one entry per CDR3 protein. The sample carries 200,000 to 250,000 distinct CDR3 sequences, over 60% recorded once. Sequencing was carried out using sorted CD4+, CD8+, or CD8+CD57+ T cells (not recorded which) from PBMCs. The receptor comes from a human donor in good health. This sequence joins TRBV6-2 or TRBV6-3 and TRBJ2-3; D is perhaps TRBD1 (6 bases). CDR3 protein: CASSIGQKTDTQYF. The DNA of the CDR3 is TGTGCCAGCAGCATCGGACAGAAAACAGATACGCAGTATTTT.